The T cell receptor (beta chain) described here comes from a study of T cells in Graves' hyperthyroidism and ophthalmopathy. In the case of this clonotype: As yet, its antigen is unknown.

Study outcomes and limitations: Model output signaled ophthalmopathy a median about 6.3 months ahead of onset.

TCR beta CDR3 region amplification was performed from RNA transcripts. Researchers ran a first-round RT-PCR on the TCR CDR3 using the HTBI primer set. TCRdb called the multiplex PCR reads again in MiXCR, with one record for every CDR3 protein. Among more than 650,000 distinct CDR3 sequences listed, 14% were seen once. Material: blood. This sequence was found in a woman aged 18-35 years with Graves' hyperthyroidism.

The CDR3 nucleotides read TGTGCCTGGAGCGCTACAGGGTCCGGGGAGCTGTTTTTT. This encodes CAWSATGSGELFF. This sequence joins TRBV30 and TRBJ2-2; D is perhaps TRBD1 (6 bases). The CDR3 length is 13 residues. Germline V CDR1 and CDR2: GTSNPN, SVGIG (reference sequence). The V end lost 3 bases, the J end lost 6 bases, and 11 bases lay between the germline ends.